This paragraph reports one TCR beta chain. Sequencing used immunoSEQ multiplex PCR; TCRdb keeps in-frame clones, though not all of them. The sample records a few hundred thousand clones, approximately 85% being singletons. The data were obtained in a study of blood T cell repertoires in COVID-19. The CDR3 has 16 amino acids. From germline, CDR1 is MNHEY and CDR2 SMNVEV (reference sequence). Trimming took 5 bases from V and 3 from J; bases not matched to a gene: 7. This TCR derives from a woman aged 45 to 65 who had recovered from COVID-19. Sequencing was performed on PBMCs or T cells enriched from blood (not recorded which). The V gene is TRBV27, the J gene TRBJ2-5; 12 nucleotides line up with TRBD1. CDR3: CASSPRDRGREETQYF. The CDR3 DNA is TGTGCCAGCAGTCCCCGGGACAGGGGGCGAGAAGAGACCCAGTACTTC.